The 14 T cell receptor beta chains reported below all come from one sample, sequenced in a study of CD8 T cells in ankylosing spondylitis. The study, taken as a whole, reports: A TCR beta motif made of fewer than 10 highly homologous variants seemed typical of ankylosing spondylitis blood.

MiXCR, applied by TCRdb to the 5' RACE reads, yields one record per CDR3 protein. The sample comprises approximately 550,000 distinct CDR3 sequences, approximately 12% of which are singletons, and around 6.8% rests with the top ten. No cognate antigen is known for these TCRs. The specimen was blood, either unsorted or a sorted T cell fraction (not recorded which). The source is a male donor with ankylosing spondylitis.

This clonotype was found a few times. Here the CDR3 reads CAIHPEGREAFF. CDR3 nucleotide sequence: TGTGCCATCCACCCCGAGGGCAGGGAAGCTTTCTTT. V is TRBV10-3 and J is TRBJ1-1; D is unclear. The CDR3 sequence is 12 residues long. The germline V and J ends were trimmed by 8 bases and 8 bases, with 15 bases remaining between them. The germline V gene has CDR1 ENHRY and CDR2 SYGVKD.

V gene TRBV5-4 combines with J gene TRBJ1-2; D may be TRBD1 (5 bases). The germline V gene has CDR1 SGHNT and CDR2 YYREEE (reference sequence). Trimming took off 3 bases at V and 3 bases at J, with 15 bases between the two ends. This CDR3 has 15 residues. The CDR3 loop is CASSSAGQGDYGYTF. Here the CDR3 DNA reads TGTGCCAGCAGCTCTGCTGGCCAGGGCGACTATGGCTACACCTTC.

The chain combines TRBV15 with TRBJ2-3; weak D call: TRBD1 (5 bases). The CDR3 spans 15 residues. Trimming removed 1 base at V and 0 bases at J, with 8 bases between. The germline V gene encodes CDR1 LNHNV and CDR2 YYDKDF (reference sequence). CDR3 sequence reads: CATSRGGSSTDTQYF. For the CDR3, the DNA is TGTGCCACCAGCAGAGGGGGCTCCAGCACAGATACGCAGTATTTT.

In nucleotides, the CDR3 is TGTGCCAGCAGCGGCAGCCTTGATGGCCCAACGCTCACGCAGTATTTT. Encoded protein: CASSGSLDGPTLTQYF. The chain is built from TRBV9 and TRBJ2-3; D is unclear. CDR1 is SGDLS, CDR2 YYNGEE, per germline. The CDR3 has 16 residues. Trimming left V 3 bases short and J 9 bases short, with 23 bases between. Complete variable domain (other parts from reference TRBV9 and TRBJ2-3): DSGVTQTPKHLITATGQRVTLRCSPRSGDLSVYWYQQSLDQGLQFLIQYYNGEERAKGNILERFSAQQFPDLHSELNLSSLELGDSALYFCASSGSLDGPTLTQYFGPGTRLTVL.

In DNA form, the CDR3 reads TGCAGCGTTGTCAGGGGGGGCGAGCAGTACGTC. It translates to CSVVRGGEQYV. The V call is TRBV29-1, the J call TRBJ2-7; D may match TRBD1 or TRBD2 (7 bases each). Germline loops: CDR1 SQVTM, CDR2 ANQGSEA. V gave up 4 bases and J gave up 6 bases, with 10 bases separating them. The CDR3 is 11 residues long.

The chain links TRBV6-2 or TRBV6-3 to TRBJ2-5; 7 nucleotides align to TRBD1. CDR3 size: 16 residues. After removal of 6 bases from V and 5 bases from J, the junction contained 15 bases not matched to a gene. The germline V gene encodes CDR1 MNHEY and CDR2 SVGEGT. This CDR3 is CASSDDRVGLRETQYF. CDR3 nucleotide sequence: TGTGCCAGCAGCGATGACAGGGTCGGCCTCAGGGAGACCCAGTACTTC.

The chain recombines TRBV27 with TRBJ2-6; D uncertain. Germline CDR1 and CDR2: MNHEY and SMNVEV (reference sequence). The CDR3 length is 17 residues. V lost 7 bases and J 2 bases, leaving 18 bases between the germline ends. CDR3 residues: CASTSRALGTGANVLTF. The CDR3 coding sequence is TGTGCCAGCACGTCACGGGCTCTCGGCACTGGGGCCAACGTCCTGACTTTC.

The V call is TRBV4-2, the J call TRBJ2-3, with TRBD2 matching over 9 bases. J lost 2 bases, V lost 0 bases, and 15 bases had no gene match. CDR3 length equals 20 residues. Germline V CDR1 and CDR2: LGHNA, YNFKEQ. The CDR3 region is CASSQDLNSGSFQSTDTQYF. The CDR3 bases are TGTGCCAGCAGCCAAGATTTGAATAGCGGGAGTTTTCAGTCCACAGATACGCAGTATTTT.

This clonotype was seen many times. CDR3 sequence: CSVEEGRGSSYNEQFF. For the CDR3, the DNA is TGCAGCGTTGAAGAAGGCAGGGGGAGCTCCTACAATGAGCAGTTCTTC. This chain uses TRBV29-1 with TRBJ2-1, with 7 bases fitting TRBD1. V was pared by 0 bases and J by 0 bases, with 5 bases of the junction left unmatched. There are 16 residues in the CDR3. Looked up from germline, CDR1 is SQVTM and CDR2 is ANQGSEA.

This clonotype appeared a few times. The chain uses TRBV9 and TRBJ2-3, with unresolved D. Germline V gene lookup returns CDR1 SGDLS and CDR2 YYNGEE. Trimming stripped 1 base from V and 4 bases from J, with 10 bases between. The CDR3 loop spans 14 amino acids. The CDR3 DNA is TGTGCCAGCAGCGTATTCAGGCCCCCAGATACGCAGTATTTT. It translates to CASSVFRPPDTQYF.

The sample holds a few counts of this clonotype. Here the CDR3 DNA reads TGTGCCAGCAGCGTAGACATGGGGACCTCCTACGAGCAGTACTTC. It specifies CASSVDMGTSYEQYF. The J gene is TRBJ2-7, the V gene TRBV9; the D gene could be TRBD1 or TRBD2 (5 bases each). The ends were cut back, 0 bases at V and 0 bases at J, with 10 bases in the middle. This CDR3 has 15 residues. Germline V gene sequence: CDR1 SGDLS, CDR2 YYNGEE.

This clonotype occurred many times. Here the CDR3 DNA reads TGTGCCAGCAGTTTATTTCCGAGAGAGACCCAGTACTTC. Amino acids: CASSLFPRETQYF. The chain uses TRBV12-3 or TRBV12-4 and TRBJ2-5; D unresolved. This CDR3 has 13 amino acids. V was pared by 2 bases and J by 4 bases, with 8 bases between.

This clonotype was seen many times. The chain is built from TRBV7-8 and TRBJ2-7; TRBD2 agrees at 10 bases. This CDR3 comprises 16 residues. Germline values: CDR1 SGHVS, CDR2 FQNEAQ. With V trimmed by 1 base and J by 3 bases, 6 bases remained unmatched. The CDR3 DNA reads TGTGCCAGCAGCTTAGTGGCTAGCGGGAGTAGCTACGAGCAGTACTTC. Protein sequence: CASSLVASGSSYEQYF.

This clonotype was seen only a few times. The V and J genes are TRBV10-3 and TRBJ2-7; D unresolved. V dropped 3 bases and J dropped 9 bases, with 9 bases sitting between them. This CDR3 is built from 11 residues. Germline V gives CDR1 ENHRY, CDR2 SYGVKD. The CDR3 DNA sequence: TGTGCCATCAGTGACAATATAGGGCAGTACTTC. Its protein product is CAISDNIGQYF.